The rows below give T cell receptor beta chains drawn from one sample of a study of cytomegalovirus exposure and HLA in healthy donors. Here immunoSEQ multiplex PCR was the method, and the copy in TCRdb shows in-frame clones only, minus some. The sample data list around 74,000 clones. Sequencing used PBMCs. The receptors come from a man in his fifties in good health and CMV-seropositive. CDR3s include the opening cysteine and the closing phenylalanine or tryptophan. D genes are given only for firm matches.

>TRBJ2-5|.|TRBV9
CASSVLSGEQETQYF
TGTGCCAGCAGCGTCTTATCGGGAGAGCAAGAGACCCAGTACTTC
>TRBJ2-1|TRBD1|TRBV6-5
CASTPPGQDNEQFF
TGTGCCAGCACTCCCCCGGGACAGGACAATGAGCAGTTCTTC
>TRBJ2-2|TRBD1|TRBV30
CAWSTRTGSTTGELFF
TGTGCCTGGAGTACCCGGACAGGGTCTACCACCGGAGAGCTGTTTTTT
>TRBJ2-3|.|TRBV21-1
CASSAPGAADTQYF
TGTGCCAGCAGCGCCCCAGGGGCGGCAGATACGCAGTATTTT
>TRBJ2-5|TRBD1|TRBV5-1
CASSPRTGQGRETQYF
TGCGCCAGCAGCCCCAGGACAGGGCAGGGGCGAGAGACCCAGTACTTC
>TRBJ1-3|TRBD1|TRBV9
CASSVGDRAGNTIYF
TGTGCCAGCAGCGTAGGTGACAGGGCTGGAAACACCATATATTTT
>TRBJ1-1|.|TRBV6-5
CASSYKRHPNTEAFF
TGTGCCAGCAGTTACAAGAGACACCCGAACACTGAAGCTTTCTTT
>TRBJ2-3|TRBD1|TRBV9
CANSSGQGLTDTQYF
TGTGCCAACAGCTCGGGACAGGGACTCACAGATACGCAGTATTTT
>TRBJ1-2|TRBD1|TRBV6-5
CASSYSRGQGGYTF
TGTGCCAGCAGTTACTCGAGGGGGCAGGGTGGCTACACCTTC
>TRBJ2-3|TRBD2|TRBV7-2
CATFSGGLTDTQYF
TGTGCCACCTTTTCGGGAGGTCTAACAGATACGCAGTATTTT
>TRBJ1-2|.|TRBV6-5
CASSPQQSNYGYTF
TGTGCCAGCAGTCCCCAACAGTCTAACTATGGCTACACCTTC
>TRBJ1-1|TRBD1|TRBV29-1
CSVYRGSNTEAFF
TGCAGCGTTTACAGGGGCTCGAACACTGAAGCTTTCTTT
>TRBJ2-1|TRBD2|TRBV6-1
CASKGAGAYYNEQFF
TGTGCCAGCAAGGGAGCGGGGGCCTACTACAATGAGCAGTTCTTC
>TRBJ2-2|.|TRBV7-7
CASSLGPRVPRGKANTGELFF
TGTGCCAGCAGCTTAGGGCCCAGGGTCCCAAGGGGTAAAGCGAACACCGGGGAGCTGTTTTTT
>TRBJ2-1|.|TRBV19
CASSIGSGGSYNEQFF
TGTGCCAGTAGTATTGGGTCTGGCGGCTCCTACAATGAGCAGTTCTTC
>TRBJ1-5|.|TRBV19
CASSIVWGDNQPQHF
TGTGCCAGTAGTATAGTTTGGGGAGACAATCAGCCCCAGCATTTT
>TRBJ1-3|TRBD1|TRBV7-8
CASSRQGTSGNTIYF
TGTGCCAGCAGCCGACAGGGGACCTCTGGAAACACCATATATTTT
>TRBJ1-1|TRBD1|TRBV27
CATSRGTGLNTEAFF
TGTGCCACCAGCCGGGGGACAGGGTTAAACACTGAAGCTTTCTTT
>TRBJ2-5|.|TRBV5-1
CASSLAGQQETQYF
TGCGCCAGCAGCTTGGCTGGACAGCAAGAGACCCAGTACTTC
>TRBJ1-3|TRBD1|TRBV7-9
CASSLQGARGNTIYF
TGTGCCAGCAGCCTACAGGGGGCTCGGGGGAACACCATATATTTT
>TRBJ1-1|.|TRBV5-1
CASRGQQNMNTEAFF
TGCGCCAGCAGGGGACAACAAAACATGAACACTGAAGCTTTCTTT
>TRBJ2-2|.|TRBV5-1
CASSIDGSYTGELFF
TGCGCCAGCAGCATCGACGGCAGTTACACCGGGGAGCTGTTTTTT
>TRBJ1-2|.|TRBV14
CASSQAGEDYGYTF
TGTGCCAGCAGCCAAGCTGGGGAGGACTATGGCTACACCTTC